This note documents a single TCR beta chain sequence. The antigen is unknown. The entry originates in a study of cytomegalovirus exposure and HLA in healthy donors. Study-level points and caveats: A few chains linked to CMV were shown in vitro to be specific for CMV antigens.

Assay used: immunoSEQ multiplex PCR; TCRdb lists only in-frame clones, some missing. The top ten hold 0.67% of the sample, which has about 110,000 clones, approximately 94% seen once. The germline gives CDR1 SGHDT, CDR2 YYEEEE. The CDR3 sequence is 15 residues long. V was pared by 3 bases and J by 11 bases, with 18 bases between. The approximately 120-subject validation cohort, separate from the roughly 670-subject first cohort, included the donors. The rearrangement uses TRBV5-6 and TRBJ1-6; no definite D call. Sequenced material: PBMCs. The TCR sequence derives from a young woman in good health and CMV-seronegative. CDR3 coding DNA: TGTGCCAGCAGCTCCTGGACCGGGGTTGGGGCACCCCTCCACTTT. This gives the protein CASSSWTGVGAPLHF. The whole variable domain, remainder taken from reference TRBV5-6 and TRBJ1-6, is DAGVTQSPTHLIKTRGQQVTLRCSPKSGHDTVSWYQQALGQGPQFIFQYYEEEERQRGNFPDRFSGHQFPNYSSELNVNALLLGDSALYLCASSSWTGVGAPLHFGNGTRLTVT.